This TCR beta chain stems from a study of T cells in Graves' hyperthyroidism and ophthalmopathy. The TCR beta CDR3 regions underwent amplification using RNA transcripts as the source. The HTBI primer set was used in a first-round RT-PCR of the TCR CDR3. Each CDR3 protein is one row after TCRdb ran MiXCR on the multiplex PCR reads. This sample yields fewer than 500,000 distinct CDR3 sequences, of which around 15% are seen a single time; about 18% belongs to the top ten. Whole-study findings and limits: Clonotypes that were expanded in thyroid above 0.001 mostly appeared in blood too.

This clonotype came up many times. Its target is not known. Trimming took off 0 bases at V and 1 base at J, with 1 base between the two ends. CDR3 length: 12 residues. Germline V lookup: CDR1 KGHSH, CDR2 LQKENI. The sequencing input was blood. The chain uses TRBV18 and TRBJ2-7; D is uncertain. The clonotype comes from a woman aged 25-40 years with Graves' ophthalmopathy. CDR3 in amino acids: CASSPPSYEQYF. CDR3 bases: TGTGCCAGCTCACCACCTTCCTACGAGCAGTACTTC.